A single sample is the source of the 17 T cell receptor beta chains below, sequenced in a study of blood T cell repertoires in COVID-19. The method was immunoSEQ multiplex PCR; TCRdb's version includes in-frame clones alone and lacks a portion of them. The table shows under 550,000 clones, with 80% to 90% occurring only once. The sample consisted of peripheral blood. The receptors stem from a young man with COVID-19, enrolled during active disease.

This chain uses TRBV6-5 with TRBJ2-7, with D perhaps TRBD1 (5 bases). The CDR3 runs 13 residues. V lost 7 bases and J 2 bases, leaving 12 bases between the germline ends. The germline gives CDR1 MNHEY, CDR2 SVGAGI. CDR3 loop: CASIEPGTYEQYF. In DNA, the CDR3 is TGTGCCAGCATCGAGCCAGGGACCTACGAGCAGTACTTC.

The rearrangement links TRBV24-1 to TRBJ1-2; D unresolved. The germline V gene has CDR1 KGHDR and CDR2 SFDVKD. Trimming shortened V by 2 bases and J by 0 bases, and 15 bases separated the two germline ends. CDR3 length: 17 amino acids. CDR3 DNA: TGTGCCACCAGTGATTCGACTGCGGTGTTGACTAACTATGGCTACACCTTC. Protein product: CATSDSTAVLTNYGYTF.

This chain joins TRBV6-5 and TRBJ1-2; D is unclear. Germline loops: CDR1 MNHEY, CDR2 SVGAGI. The ends were cut back, 3 bases at V and 8 bases at J, with 13 bases in the middle. The CDR3 sequence is 13 residues long. The chain's CDR3 is CASSYRGTEGYTF. In DNA, the CDR3 is TGTGCCAGCAGTTATCGGGGTACGGAAGGCTACACCTTC.

For the CDR3, the DNA is TGTGCCAGCAGCAAAGAACTACACTCCTACGAGCAGTACTTC. The encoded protein is CASSKELHSYEQYF. This chain joins TRBV21-1 and TRBJ2-7; the table assigns TRBD2, which was not confirmed against the DNA. TRBV21-1 counts as a pseudogene. The CDR3 loop spans 14 amino acids.

CDR3 amino acids: CASTRDRSSGELFF. The CDR3 coding sequence is TGTGCCAGCACCCGGGACAGGTCGTCCGGGGAGCTGTTTTTT. This rearrangement joins TRBV7-9 to TRBJ2-2; 8 bases are shared with TRBD1. Germline trimming cut 7 bases from V and 6 bases from J; bases unmatched to any gene: 7. CDR3 length: 14 amino acids. Germline V gene lookup returns CDR1 SEHNR and CDR2 FQNEAQ (reference sequence).

The CDR3, as DNA: TGTGCCAGCGGCTCCAGGGTGACAGGCTCCTACGAGCAGTACTTC. Protein sequence: CASGSRVTGSYEQYF. The gene calls are TRBV6-6 and TRBJ2-7; D may be TRBD1 (6 bases). This CDR3 comprises 15 residues. V lost 8 bases to trimming and J lost 0 bases, with 17 bases between them. In germline, CDR1 is MNHNY, CDR2 SVGAGI (reference sequence).

The J gene is TRBJ1-1, the V gene TRBV2; 10 nucleotides match TRBD1. Germline CDR1 reads SNHLY; CDR2 reads FYNNEI. CDR3 length: 14 amino acids. After removal of 5 bases from V and 4 bases from J, the junction contained 4 bases not matched to a gene. As DNA, the CDR3 is TGTGCCAGCAGTCAAGGGACAGGGGCCACTGAAGCTTTCTTT. It encodes CASSQGTGATEAFF.

The V call is TRBV5-1, the J call TRBJ1-1, with 8 positions matching TRBD1. The CDR3 spans 15 residues. V shed 0 bases, J shed 10 bases, and the junction held 11 bases outside the gene matches. From germline, CDR1 is SGHRS and CDR2 YFSETQ. CDR3 residues: CASSLEGQGAWGAFF. CDR3 DNA: TGCGCCAGCAGCTTGGAGGGGCAGGGGGCTTGGGGAGCTTTCTTT.

This sequence joins TRBV19 and TRBJ2-2, with 9 nucleotides matching TRBD1. The CDR3 sequence is 16 residues long. Germline loops: CDR1 LNHDA, CDR2 SQIVND (reference sequence). After removal of 7 bases from V and 4 bases from J, the junction contained 10 bases not matched to a gene. The CDR3 sequence is CASTSGTGYSTGELFF. The CDR3 DNA reads TGTGCCAGTACATCCGGGACAGGGTACTCCACCGGGGAGCTGTTTTTT.

V is TRBV4-1 and J is TRBJ2-1; D may be TRBD2 (5 bases). This CDR3 contains 17 residues. Trimming cost V 6 bases and J 2 bases, with 20 bases left between them. Germline V gene sequence: CDR1 MGHRA, CDR2 YSYEKL. CDR3 DNA sequence: TGCGCCAGCAGGCGGGCCGGCAGCGGCCGACCCTACAATGAGCAGTTCTTC. This gives the protein CASRRAGSGRPYNEQFF.

The chain carries TRBV27 and TRBJ1-1; possible D gene TRBD1, 6 bases. CDR1 is MNHEY, CDR2 SMNVEV, per germline (reference sequence). The CDR3 is 14 amino acids. V lost 6 bases and J lost 5, with 16 bases in between. The CDR3 sequence is CASSARGRGTEAFF. CDR3 coding DNA: TGTGCCAGCAGCGCCCGAGGCAGGGGAACTGAAGCTTTCTTT.

The table lists this clone with a count of one. This rearrangement joins TRBV5-1 to TRBJ2-2, with 7 positions matching TRBD2. Trimming at V came to 4 bases and at J to 2 bases, leaving 2 bases not matched to a gene. Germline values: CDR1 SGHRS, CDR2 YFSETQ. CDR3 length: 14 amino acids. The CDR3 sequence: CASSGGRNTGELFF. CDR3 nucleotides: TGCGCCAGCAGCGGCGGGAGAAACACCGGGGAGCTGTTTTTT.

CDR3 amino acids: CASSQDQAETQYF. Written as DNA, the CDR3 is TGCGCCAGCAGCCAAGACCAAGCGGAGACCCAGTACTTC. V usage is TRBV4-1 and J usage is TRBJ2-5; no definite D call. This CDR3 region has 13 residues. The V gene's germline CDR1 is MGHRA and CDR2 YSYEKL. Trimming pared 0 bases from V and 5 bases from J, leaving 7 bases between.

This chain uses TRBV6-2 or TRBV6-3 with TRBJ2-3; D perhaps matches TRBD2 (6 bases). The CDR3 sequence is 16 residues long. The V end was cut by 6 bases, the J end by 6 bases, with 22 bases between. Germline CDR1 is MNHEY and CDR2 is SVGEGT. CDR3 protein: CASSPLTGVGVDTQYF. The DNA of the CDR3 is TGTGCCAGCAGCCCTCTCACGGGGGTGGGGGTTGATACGCAGTATTTT.

This sequence joins TRBV18 and TRBJ1-1, with a possible D match to TRBD1 (6 bases). This CDR3 region has 14 residues. CDR1 is KGHSH and CDR2 is LQKENI in the germline V gene. Trimming left V 3 bases short and J 4 bases short, with 12 bases between. The DNA of the CDR3 is TGTGCCAGCTCACCTTTGGACAGTAGCACTGAAGCTTTCTTT. Amino acids: CASSPLDSSTEAFF. Using reference TRBV18 and TRBJ1-1 for the parts outside the CDR3, the full variable domain is NAGVMQNPRHLVRRRGQEARLRCSPMKGHSHVYWYRQLPEEGLKFMVYLQKENIIDESGMPKERFSAEFPKEGPSILRIQQVVRGDSAAYFCASSPLDSSTEAFFGQGTRLTVV.

The J gene is TRBJ2-2, the V gene TRBV2, with D tentatively TRBD1 (5 bases). From germline, CDR1 is SNHLY and CDR2 FYNNEI. This CDR3 spans 13 amino acids. The germline V and J ends were trimmed by 8 bases and 3 bases, with 10 bases remaining between them. The CDR3 nucleotides read TGTGCCAGCTTTTCAGGGCACACCGGGGAGCTGTTTTTT. Translating it yields CASFSGHTGELFF.

The CDR3 region has the DNA TGTGCCAGCAGTGTTTCCAAGAGCCTCCCAACCTACGAGCAGTACTTC. This translates into CASSVSKSLPTYEQYF. The gene calls are TRBV2 and TRBJ2-7, with D unclear. The CDR3 runs to 16 residues. Germline V lookup: CDR1 SNHLY, CDR2 FYNNEI. Trimming took 4 bases from V and 2 from J, leaving 18 bases between them.